These 27 T cell receptor beta chains were all obtained from the same sample, sequenced in a study of OX40 agonist ivuxolimab in advanced cancers. TCRdb keeps only in-frame clones here, not all; method: immunoSEQ multiplex PCR. Here the sample spans 50,000 or so clones, roughly 81% being singletons. The sample here was CD4+ or CD8+ T cells sorted from blood, taken in a trial of the OX40 agonist ivuxolimab. The source of these receptors is an adult with an advanced solid tumor such as melanoma, head and neck, liver or kidney cancer.

The chain links TRBV30 to TRBJ2-7; 9 bases are a match to TRBD1. CDR3 length: 14 residues. The V segment lost 4 bases and the J segment 0 bases; nucleotides outside the gene matches: 4. Germline-derived CDR1 and CDR2 are GTSNPN and SVGIG (reference sequence). CDR3 loop: CAWTTGGYSYEQYF. Here the CDR3 DNA reads TGTGCCTGGACTACAGGGGGCTACTCCTACGAGCAGTACTTC.

This chain joins TRBV4-3 and TRBJ1-4; D is uncertain. Germline lookup yields CDR1 LGHNA and CDR2 YSLEER. V dropped 0 bases and J dropped 3 bases, with 14 bases sitting between them. This CDR3 spans 17 amino acids. Here the CDR3 DNA reads TGCGCCAGCAGCCAAGAGGCCCCGACAATAGCTAATGAAAAACTGTTTTTT. As protein: CASSQEAPTIANEKLFF.

This chain links TRBV4-1 with TRBJ2-4, with D perhaps TRBD1 (5 bases). The CDR3 contains 15 residues. Germline CDR1 and CDR2: MGHRA and YSYEKL. Trimming took 4 bases from V and 1 from J, leaving 11 bases between them. DNA for the CDR3: TGCGCCAGCAGCCTCACGACAGCGGCCAAAAACATTCAGTACTTC. Translation gives CASSLTTAAKNIQYF.

The chain carries TRBV9 and TRBJ1-2; no reliable D call. Deletions cut 1 base from V and 2 bases from J, with 12 bases between. Germline V gives CDR1 SGDLS, CDR2 YYNGEE. The CDR3 runs 15 residues. CDR3 coding DNA: TGTGCCAGCAGCGTATCGGGAGCCTCGAACTATGGCTACACCTTC. This encodes CASSVSGASNYGYTF.

This sequence joins TRBV6-5 and TRBJ2-5; D is tentatively TRBD1 or TRBD2 (6 bases each). Trimming removed 0 bases from V and 4 bases from J, with 12 bases in between. This CDR3 has 15 amino acids. Germline-derived CDR1 and CDR2 are MNHEY and SVGAGI. CDR3 in amino acids: CASSYSPGGRETQYF. The DNA of the CDR3 is TGTGCCAGCAGTTACTCCCCCGGGGGCCGAGAGACCCAGTACTTC.

The V gene is TRBV7-3, the J gene TRBJ2-1; D is undetermined. V was pared by 5 bases and J by 0 bases, with 5 bases between. The CDR3 is 13 amino acids. Germline V gene sequence: CDR1 SGHTA, CDR2 FQGTGA. In DNA form, the CDR3 reads TGTGCCAGCAGCACTAACTCCTACAATGAGCAGTTCTTC. Amino acids: CASSTNSYNEQFF.

This clone was seen a few times. J is TRBJ1-2 and V is TRBV2; 7 nucleotides match TRBD1. Looked up from germline, CDR1 is SNHLY and CDR2 is FYNNEI. The CDR3 runs 14 residues. V was pared by 5 bases and J by 3 bases, with 6 bases of the junction left unmatched. This chain's CDR3 is CASSHDRVDYGYTF. CDR3 in DNA: TGTGCCAGCAGTCATGACAGGGTCGACTATGGCTACACCTTC.

V and J are TRBV2 and TRBJ1-4; 7 positions match TRBD1. The CDR3 loop spans 15 amino acids. Per the germline V gene, CDR1 is SNHLY and CDR2 is FYNNEI. V gave up 8 bases and J gave up 0 bases; unmatched junction bases: 6. CDR3 DNA: TGTGCCAGCGGAGGACAGGATGCAACTAATGAAAAACTGTTTTTT. It codes for CASGGQDATNEKLFF.

About this clone itself: Sequence at one end of the junction differs from germline and may be a read error. The chain uses TRBV10-3 and TRBJ1-1; 8 bases align to TRBD1. Germline V gene sequence: CDR1 ENHRY, CDR2 SYGVKD. The CDR3 covers 13 residues. The CDR3 loop reads CAISESGQVAHLF. CDR3 DNA sequence: TGTGCCATCAGTGAGTCGGGACAGGTTGCCCACCTTTTT.

The chain is built from TRBV20-1 and TRBJ2-5, with D uncertain. Per germline, CDR1 DFQATT and CDR2 SNEGSKA (reference sequence). The CDR3 length is 11 residues. Trimming stripped 8 bases from V and 4 bases from J, with 11 bases between. CDR3 sequence: CSLKRTETQYF. The CDR3 DNA is TGCAGTCTCAAAAGGACAGAGACCCAGTACTTC.

V and J are TRBV19 and TRBJ2-3; 9 nucleotides agree with TRBD1. Per germline, CDR1 LNHDA and CDR2 SQIVND (reference sequence). The CDR3 is 17 amino acids. The V and J ends lost 5 bases and 4 bases, in that order; junction bases with no gene match: 13. The CDR3 coding sequence is TGTGCCAGTAGTTCCTACCACCGGGACAGGGAGTCAGATACGCAGTATTTT. The encoded protein is CASSSYHRDRESDTQYF.

This chain connects TRBV6-6 to TRBJ1-2, with D tentatively TRBD1 (5 bases). Germline CDR1 MNHNY, CDR2 SVGAGI (reference sequence). Trimming stripped 4 bases from V and 4 bases from J, with 13 bases between. The CDR3 contains 14 residues. CDR3: CASSLDWGGYGYTF. The CDR3 DNA follows: TGTGCCAGCAGTTTGGACTGGGGGGGCTATGGCTACACCTTC.

CDR3 nucleotides: TGTGCCAGCAGCTCGATAGACAGGGGTGGGACAGATACGCAGTATTTT. Its protein product is CASSSIDRGGTDTQYF. The V and J genes are TRBV11-1 and TRBJ2-3, with 8 bases lining up with TRBD1. The V and J ends lost 4 bases and 3 bases, in that order; junction bases with no gene match: 9. This CDR3 contains 16 residues. Germline CDR1 reads SGHAT; CDR2 reads FQDESV (reference sequence).

CDR3: CASSLVPGRTGELFF. The CDR3 DNA follows: TGTGCCAGCAGCTTAGTTCCGGGACGTACCGGGGAGCTGTTTTTT. V is TRBV5-6 and J is TRBJ2-2; TRBD1 or TRBD2 may be the D gene (5 bases each). The germline CDR1 and CDR2 sequences are SGHDT and YYEEEE. The CDR3 runs 15 residues. Trimming cost V 2 bases and J 5 bases, with 13 bases left between them. Full variable domain (remainder filled in from reference TRBV5-6 and TRBJ2-2): DAGVTQSPTHLIKTRGQQVTLRCSPKSGHDTVSWYQQALGQGPQFIFQYYEEEERQRGNFPDRFSGHQFPNYSSELNVNALLLGDSALYLCASSLVPGRTGELFFGEGSRLTVL.

The chain joins TRBV12-2 to TRBJ2-7; the tabulated D call, TRBD2, remains unverified against the DNA. TRBV12-2 is annotated as a pseudogene. This CDR3 has 15 amino acids. This CDR3 reads CASRLARRRGYEQYF. The CDR3 DNA reads as TGTGCAAGTCGCTTAGCGCGCAGGAGGGGTTACGAGCAGTACTTC.

This clone was recorded once. The CDR3 nucleotides read TGTGCCAGCAGTTACTCGAACACCGGGGAGCTGTTTTTT. This sequence encodes CASSYSNTGELFF. V and J are TRBV6-6 and TRBJ2-2; no reliable D call. The CDR3 is 13 amino acids. Trimming removed 0 bases from V and 1 base from J, with 0 bases in between. Germline values: CDR1 MNHNY, CDR2 SVGAGI (reference sequence).

V and J are TRBV19 and TRBJ2-1; maybe TRBD2 (5 bases). The germline V and J ends were trimmed by 5 bases and 6 bases, with 17 bases remaining between them. Germline V lookup: CDR1 LNHDA, CDR2 SQIVND (reference sequence). The CDR3 extends over 15 amino acids. DNA for the CDR3: TGTGCCAGTAGTCCTGAGAGGGAAAAAGGCAATGAGCAGTTCTTC. This gives the protein CASSPEREKGNEQFF.

This chain connects TRBV6-1 to TRBJ1-3; a possible D gene is TRBD1 (5 bases). The length of the CDR3 is 13 residues. The V gene's germline CDR1 is MNHNS and CDR2 SASEGT. The germline V and J ends were trimmed by 6 bases and 0 bases, with 6 bases remaining between them. CDR3 sequence reads: CASRQGSGNTIYF. CDR3 coding DNA: TGTGCCAGCAGGCAGGGCTCTGGAAACACCATATATTTT.

This chain's CDR3 is CASSPTSGANSGGELFF. The CDR3 nucleotides are TGCGCCAGCAGCCCTACCTCTGGAGCGAACTCTGGCGGGGAGCTGTTTTTT. This chain uses TRBV5-1 with TRBJ2-2; no clear D gene. V lost 4 bases and J lost 7, with 23 bases in between. CDR3 length: 17 residues. Germline V gene data show CDR1 as SGHRS and CDR2 as YFSETQ.

As regards this clone: The limits of the CDR3 on the DNA are not certain, so only TCRdb's listed CDR3 is given. CDR3 residues: CASSSSTHTGELFF. The rearrangement joins TRBV6-6 to TRBJ2-2. Including both end residues, the CDR3 is 14 amino acids long. Germline loops: CDR1 MNHNY, CDR2 SVGAGI (reference sequence).

This chain joins TRBV10-1 and TRBJ2-7, with D tentatively TRBD1 (6 bases). Germline V CDR1 and CDR2: WNHNN, SYGVQD (reference sequence). CDR3 length equals 14 residues. Deletions cut 4 bases from V and 3 bases from J, with 13 bases between. Written as DNA, the CDR3 is TGCGCCAGCAGTGTCAGGGGAAGGGACTACGAGCAGTACTTC. Protein sequence: CASSVRGRDYEQYF.

This sequence joins TRBV11-2 and TRBJ1-3; tentatively, D is TRBD1 (5 bases). This CDR3 region has 14 residues. Germline lookup yields CDR1 SGHAT and CDR2 FQNNGV. V was clipped by 5 bases and J by 5 bases, with 13 bases between them. The CDR3 here is CASSSIPGRNTIYF. The CDR3 DNA sequence: TGTGCCAGCAGCAGTATCCCGGGGCGAAACACCATATATTTT.

This chain joins TRBV2 and TRBJ2-7; 11 bases fit TRBD2. This CDR3 is built from 15 residues. From germline, CDR1 is SNHLY and CDR2 FYNNEI. V shed 5 bases, J shed 1 base, and the junction held 4 bases outside the gene matches. The DNA for the CDR3 is TGTGCCAGCAGTCAGACTAGCGGGACTTCCTACGAGCAGTACTTC. It encodes CASSQTSGTSYEQYF.

This clone was observed a single time. This sequence joins TRBV27 and TRBJ2-7; D is tentatively TRBD1 or TRBD2 (5 bases each). V was cut by 5 bases and J by 1 base, with 12 bases left in between. The germline gives CDR1 MNHEY, CDR2 SMNVEV (reference sequence). This CDR3 spans 14 amino acids. CDR3 coding DNA: TGTGCCAGCAGTAGAAGGGACGGATCCTACGAGCAGTACTTC. This sequence encodes CASSRRDGSYEQYF.

V gene TRBV7-8 combines with J gene TRBJ2-7; D is uncertain. CDR3 length: 15 residues. Germline CDR1 is SGHVS and CDR2 is FQNEAQ. The ends were cut back, 0 bases at V and 5 bases at J, with 14 bases in the middle. The CDR3 DNA follows: TGTGCCAGCAGCTTAGCCCGGCAGACGGGCCACGAGCAGTACTTC. Translating it yields CASSLARQTGHEQYF.

V and J are TRBV6-1 and TRBJ2-7; no firm D call. The CDR3 covers 12 residues. Germline CDR1 is MNHNS and CDR2 is SASEGT. V shed 3 bases and J shed 4 bases, with 7 bases lying between them. This CDR3 reads CASSDKNYEQYF. The CDR3 nucleotides read TGTGCCAGCAGTGACAAGAATTACGAGCAGTACTTC.

The gene calls are TRBV11-3 and TRBJ2-7; D perhaps matches TRBD1 (6 bases). The germline V and J ends were trimmed by 4 bases and 3 bases, with 16 bases remaining between them. There are 15 residues in the CDR3. Germline CDR1 is SGHNT and CDR2 is YENEEA. DNA of the CDR3: TGTGCCAGCAGCTCAGGGGTCCAGACCCTCTACGAGCAGTACTTC. Translation: CASSSGVQTLYEQYF.